The 32 T cell receptor beta chains listed next were all sequenced from one sample in a study of blood T cells in healthy people across ages. A second roughly 6 to 12 cycle PCR used barcoded and J-beta primers. TCRdb independently ran MiXCR on the 5' RACE reads; one entry per CDR3 protein. The sample has around 800,000 distinct CDR3 sequences; approximately 24% are singletons. A further study also used this sample, focusing on T cells of mothers and their children.

The sample comprised blood. The receptor set was obtained from a boy younger than 18 in good health.

This chain joins TRBV7-8 and TRBJ2-7, with D possibly being TRBD1 (6 bases). The CDR3 length is 15 residues. V was trimmed by 0 bases and J by 3 bases, leaving 12 bases between them. The germline gives CDR1 SGHVS, CDR2 FQNEAQ. The CDR3 here is CASSLAGTIGYEQYF. The CDR3 DNA sequence: TGTGCCAGCAGCTTAGCCGGGACAATCGGCTACGAGCAGTACTTC.

In regard to this clonotype: A much larger clone differs from this one at a single base, so this may be a read error. This chain connects TRBV3-1 to TRBJ2-7; weak D call: TRBD1 (5 bases). This CDR3 has 14 residues. Trimming removed 0 bases at V and 5 bases at J, with 11 bases between. The V gene's germline CDR1 is LGHDT and CDR2 YNNKEL (reference sequence). The CDR3 loop reads CASSQEPDSDEQYF. CDR3 bases: TGTGCCAGCAGCCAAGAGCCCGACAGTGACGAGCAGTACTTC.

This clonotype was picked up a small number of times. The V gene is TRBV20-1, the J gene TRBJ1-2, with 9 bases that match TRBD1. Germline CDR1 DFQATT, CDR2 SNEGSKA (reference sequence). The ends lost 1 base at V and 8 bases at J; junction bases unmatched: 2. This CDR3 region has 12 residues. Here the CDR3 reads CSARGGTGGYTF. The CDR3 DNA is TGCAGTGCTAGAGGTGGGACAGGGGGCTACACCTTC.

There are a few counts of this clonotype. The chain combines TRBV5-1 with TRBJ2-7, with D uncertain. The CDR3 runs 15 residues. V was shortened by 3 bases and J by 6 bases, with 19 bases between the two germline ends. Germline V gives CDR1 SGHRS, CDR2 YFSETQ. CDR3 nucleotide sequence: TGCGCCAGCAGCTCCGACCTGTCCTACCCCGGCGAGCAGTACTTC. It specifies CASSSDLSYPGEQYF.

The V gene is TRBV6-2 or TRBV6-3, the J gene TRBJ1-2, with TRBD1 identical over 9 bases. Germline V gene data show CDR1 as MNHEY and CDR2 as SVGEGT. This CDR3 contains 14 residues. The ends lost 6 bases at V and 4 bases at J; junction bases unmatched: 6. The CDR3 region is CASSLRTGAYGYTF. CDR3 bases: TGTGCCAGCAGCCTACGGACAGGGGCCTATGGCTACACCTTC.

This clonotype was counted once. This chain connects TRBV18 to TRBJ2-5; maybe TRBD1 (7 bases). With 8 bases removed from V and 2 bases from J, the gap between germline ends came to 12 bases. The germline CDR1 and CDR2 sequences are KGHSH and LQKENI. The CDR3 spans 13 residues. Here the CDR3 reads CASAGGQQETQYF. The CDR3 bases are TGTGCCAGCGCAGGGGGGCAGCAAGAGACCCAGTACTTC.

The chain uses TRBV6-4 and TRBJ2-2, with D perhaps matching TRBD2 (5 bases). V was clipped by 4 bases and J by 6 bases, with 12 bases between them. Germline values: CDR1 MRHNA, CDR2 SNTAGT. This CDR3 has 14 residues. Here the CDR3 reads CASSGTGIAGELFF. Here the CDR3 DNA reads TGTGCCAGCAGTGGGACCGGGATTGCCGGGGAGCTGTTTTTT.

The chain has TRBV5-1 and TRBJ1-1; no clear D gene. The germline V gene encodes CDR1 SGHRS and CDR2 YFSETQ. This CDR3 has 15 amino acids. V lost 2 bases, J lost 4 bases, and 15 bases lay in between. The CDR3 reads CASSFQKVGSTEAFF. The CDR3 bases are TGCGCCAGCAGCTTTCAGAAGGTAGGGAGCACTGAAGCTTTCTTT.

V and J are TRBV3-1 and TRBJ2-3, with D unresolved. Trimming took off 2 bases at V and 6 bases at J, with 15 bases between the two ends. The CDR3 extends over 15 amino acids. Germline-derived CDR1 and CDR2 are LGHDT and YNNKEL (reference sequence). CDR3 sequence: CASSQMTSPTDTQYF. The CDR3 bases are TGTGCCAGCAGCCAAATGACCTCCCCAACTGATACGCAGTATTTT.

The CDR3 coding sequence is TGCAGTGGTACGCGGGAGGGACCTCAAGAGACCCAGTACTTC. Translating it yields CSGTREGPQETQYF. The chain couples TRBV20-1 to TRBJ2-5; TRBD2 aligns across 9 bases. CDR3 length: 14 residues. Germline lookup yields CDR1 DFQATT and CDR2 SNEGSKA (reference sequence). V lost 7 bases and J lost 2; bases outside the gene matches: 8.

This clonotype appeared a few times. The gene calls are TRBV28 and TRBJ1-3; D unclear. Germline V gene lookup returns CDR1 MDHEN and CDR2 SYDVKM. CDR3 length: 14 amino acids. Trimming took 4 bases from V and 0 from J, leaving 7 bases between them. Here the CDR3 reads CASSWQASGNTIYF. In nucleotides, the CDR3 is TGTGCCAGCAGTTGGCAGGCCTCTGGAAACACCATATATTTT. The full variable domain, in which reference TRBV28 and TRBJ1-3 provide the parts outside the CDR3, is DVKVTQSSRYLVKRTGEKVFLECVQDMDHENMFWYRQDPGLGLRLIYFSYDVKMKEKGDIPEGYSVSREKKERFSLILESASTNQTSMYLCASSWQASGNTIYFGEGSWLTVV.

The sample holds a few counts of this clonotype. The gene calls are TRBV29-1 and TRBJ2-2; D unresolved. Looked up from germline, CDR1 is SQVTM and CDR2 is ANQGSEA. The V gene lost 7 bases and the J gene lost 3 bases, with 18 bases spanning the gap. This CDR3 region has 15 residues. CDR3 bases: TGCAGCGCCCAACGGCTCCGTGGGGACACCGGGGAGCTGTTTTTT. Translation: CSAQRLRGDTGELFF.

This chain uses TRBV9 with TRBJ2-3; no clear D gene. V dropped 7 bases and J dropped 5 bases, with 17 bases sitting between them. The V gene's germline CDR1 is SGDLS and CDR2 YYNGEE. This CDR3 is built from 14 residues. The CDR3 DNA follows: TGTGCCAGCGGTGCGACGCCGCATCTAGATACGCAGTATTTT. This codes for CASGATPHLDTQYF.

This clonotype was recorded a few times. The chain links TRBV2 to TRBJ1-1; tentatively, D is TRBD1 (6 bases). This CDR3 has 11 amino acids. V lost 9 bases, J lost 4 bases, and 9 bases lay in between. CDR1 is SNHLY and CDR2 is FYNNEI in the germline V gene. The CDR3 DNA reads TGTGCCAGGAGGGGGGGCACTGAAGCTTTCTTT. Protein product: CARRGGTEAFF.

This clonotype showed up just a few times. The J gene is TRBJ2-1, the V gene TRBV7-3; 7 positions agree with TRBD2. The CDR3 spans 12 residues. With 5 bases clipped from V and 8 bases from J, the junction kept 3 bases outside the gene matches. Germline-derived CDR1 and CDR2 are SGHTA and FQGTGA. The CDR3 DNA reads TGTGCCAGCAGCGCGGCGGGGGATGAGCAGTTCTTC. Amino acid sequence: CASSAAGDEQFF.

The chain employs TRBV4-2 and TRBJ2-1, with 10 nucleotides matching TRBD2. J lost 7 bases, V lost 4 bases, and 10 bases had no gene match. Germline lookup yields CDR1 LGHNA and CDR2 YNFKEQ. This CDR3 is built from 16 residues. The CDR3 DNA is TGTGCCAGCAGCCCCCGGGGGCTAGCGGGGGAGAATGAGCAGTTCTTC. Protein: CASSPRGLAGENEQFF.

This clonotype was counted many times. The chain joins TRBV12-3 or TRBV12-4 to TRBJ2-5; D unresolved. This CDR3 spans 13 amino acids. V gave up 3 bases and J gave up 0 bases, with 5 bases separating them. The CDR3 bases are TGTGCCAGCAGTTTGCAGAACCAAGAGACCCAGTACTTC. Its protein product is CASSLQNQETQYF.

This chain uses TRBV6-1 with TRBJ2-1, with D perhaps assigned TRBD1 or TRBD2 (5 bases each). CDR1 is MNHNS and CDR2 is SASEGT in the germline V gene. CDR3 size: 16 residues. Deletions cut 7 bases from V and 9 bases from J, with 25 bases between. The CDR3, as DNA: TGTGCCAGCATCCTAGGCCGACCGGGGAATAGGGGTGAGCAGTTCTTC. Translation: CASILGRPGNRGEQFF.

The chain carries TRBV14 and TRBJ2-4; 9 bases fit TRBD1. Germline trimming cut 1 base from V and 1 base from J; bases unmatched to any gene: 5. Germline CDR1 is SGHDN and CDR2 is FVKESK. The CDR3 is 17 residues long. The CDR3 sequence: CASSQGTGAAAKNIQYF. DNA of the CDR3: TGTGCCAGCAGCCAAGGGACAGGGGCCGCGGCCAAAAACATTCAGTACTTC.

This chain joins TRBV20-1 and TRBJ2-2; possibly TRBD2 for D (6 bases). The CDR3 has 15 amino acids. Germline-derived CDR1 and CDR2 are DFQATT and SNEGSKA (reference sequence). V lost 5 bases, J lost 8 bases, and 21 bases lay in between. CDR3 sequence reads: CSAGGGAFKRGELFF. DNA for the CDR3: TGCAGTGCTGGAGGAGGGGCTTTCAAACGGGGGGAGCTGTTTTTT.

The chain employs TRBV11-3 and TRBJ1-1; a weak D match, TRBD1 (5 bases). CDR1 and CDR2 (germline): SGHNT, YENEEA. Trimming left V 6 bases short and J 6 bases short, with 11 bases between. The CDR3 runs to 12 residues. The CDR3 loop is CASSRGGAEAFF. DNA of the CDR3: TGTGCCAGCAGTAGGGGAGGCGCTGAAGCTTTCTTT.

The chain is built from TRBV24-1 and TRBJ2-4; D might be TRBD2 (5 bases). Trimming took off 6 bases at V and 1 base at J, with 9 bases between the two ends. CDR3 length: 14 residues. The germline CDR1 and CDR2 sequences are KGHDR and SFDVKD. The CDR3, as DNA: TGTGCCACCAGTCGAGGGCAGGCCAAAAACATTCAGTACTTC. This encodes CATSRGQAKNIQYF.

The rearrangement joins TRBV29-1 to TRBJ2-2, with D unresolved. V gave up 4 bases and J gave up 6 bases, with 9 bases separating them. Germline CDR1 and CDR2: SQVTM and ANQGSEA. This CDR3 comprises 12 residues. As DNA, the CDR3 is TGCAGCGTTGGGAGTGCGGCCGGGGAGCTGTTTTTT. Translating gives CSVGSAAGELFF.

This clonotype was seen more than once but under ten times. The V gene is TRBV20-1, the J gene TRBJ1-4, with 9 bases matching TRBD1. Losses at the gene ends were 0 bases for V and 8 bases for J; bases not matched to a gene: 13. Germline values: CDR1 DFQATT, CDR2 SNEGSKA (reference sequence). The CDR3 is made up of 17 amino acids. CDR3 sequence (DNA): TGCAGTGCTAGAGAACTACCAGGCGGACAGGGGAAAGAAAAACTGTTTTTT. It is translated as CSARELPGGQGKEKLFF.

This clonotype was counted between two and nine times. J is TRBJ2-5 and V is TRBV2; D gene uncertain. The DNA end is more similar to TRBJ2-1, so the J call may be wrong. Germline V gene sequence: CDR1 SNHLY, CDR2 FYNNEI. The CDR3 has 12 amino acids. The CDR3 DNA reads as TGTGCCAGCAGTGAAGATGGAAATGAGCAGTTCTTC. Protein: CASSEDGNEQFF.

The chain is built from TRBV5-4 and TRBJ2-7; the match to TRBD1 covers 12 bases. The V gene's germline CDR1 is SGHNT and CDR2 YYREEE (reference sequence). The V and J ends lost 2 bases and 3 bases, in that order; junction bases with no gene match: 9. CDR3 length: 17 amino acids. Here the CDR3 reads CASSLDAGTGGSYEQYF. The CDR3 nucleotides read TGTGCCAGCAGCTTAGATGCCGGGACAGGGGGCAGCTACGAGCAGTACTTC.

This chain links TRBV7-9 with TRBJ1-5; TRBD1 is a possible D gene (5 bases). Trimming took 3 bases from V and 0 from J, leaving 12 bases between them. The CDR3 runs to 16 residues. Germline V gene data show CDR1 as SEHNR and CDR2 as FQNEAQ (reference sequence). CDR3 sequence: CASSLGQFYSNQPQHF. DNA of the CDR3: TGTGCCAGCAGCTTGGGGCAGTTCTATAGCAATCAGCCCCAGCATTTT.

This chain joins TRBV11-2 and TRBJ2-1, with TRBD2 as a possible D gene (6 bases). The V end lost 5 bases, the J end lost 2 bases, and 16 bases lay between the germline ends. Germline values: CDR1 SGHAT, CDR2 FQNNGV. This CDR3 has 16 amino acids. The DNA for the CDR3 is TGTGCCAGCAGCAACCGGGACTTTTTGACCTACAATGAGCAGTTCTTC. Amino acids: CASSNRDFLTYNEQFF.

This clonotype was recorded a few times. This chain uses TRBV5-1 with TRBJ2-3; 7 bases match TRBD2. CDR3 size: 15 residues. Germline CDR1 reads SGHRS; CDR2 reads YFSETQ. After removal of 3 bases from V and 4 bases from J, the junction contained 8 bases not matched to a gene. CDR3 bases: TGCGCCAGCAGCTCCCAGCGGGGTCTCCCAGATACGCAGTATTTT. This translates into CASSSQRGLPDTQYF. Full variable domain (missing parts from reference TRBV5-1 and TRBJ2-3): KAGVTQTPRYLIKTRGQQVTLSCSPISGHRSVSWYQQTPGQGLQFLFEYFSETQRNKGNFPGRFSGRQFSNSRSEMNVSTLELGDSALYLCASSSQRGLPDTQYFGPGTRLTVL.

This clonotype was counted only a few times. V is TRBV19 and J is TRBJ2-1; 7 nucleotides align to TRBD2. The CDR3 spans 14 residues. From germline, CDR1 is LNHDA and CDR2 SQIVND (reference sequence). With V trimmed by 3 bases and J by 8 bases, 7 bases remained unmatched. The CDR3 loop reads CASSIGTTLDEQFF. Here the CDR3 DNA reads TGTGCCAGTAGTATCGGGACTACTCTCGATGAGCAGTTCTTC.

This clonotype has only a few counts. The chain employs TRBV6-5 and TRBJ1-2, with 7 bases aligning to TRBD1. V dropped 2 bases and J dropped 5; count of bases not matched to a gene: 14. Germline CDR1 MNHEY, CDR2 SVGAGI. The CDR3 spans 17 residues. This CDR3 is CASSYGSHRGPIYGYTF. The CDR3 DNA reads TGTGCCAGCAGTTACGGAAGCCACAGGGGACCAATTTATGGCTACACCTTC.

V gene TRBV3-1 combines with J gene TRBJ2-5, with 9 bases that match TRBD1. This CDR3 is 17 amino acids long. Germline values: CDR1 LGHDT, CDR2 YNNKEL (reference sequence). V shed 1 base and J 5 bases; nucleotides not matched to a gene: 11. CDR3: CASSQVGGTGGAETQYF. The CDR3 DNA is TGTGCCAGCAGCCAAGTTGGGGGCACAGGGGGCGCCGAGACCCAGTACTTC.